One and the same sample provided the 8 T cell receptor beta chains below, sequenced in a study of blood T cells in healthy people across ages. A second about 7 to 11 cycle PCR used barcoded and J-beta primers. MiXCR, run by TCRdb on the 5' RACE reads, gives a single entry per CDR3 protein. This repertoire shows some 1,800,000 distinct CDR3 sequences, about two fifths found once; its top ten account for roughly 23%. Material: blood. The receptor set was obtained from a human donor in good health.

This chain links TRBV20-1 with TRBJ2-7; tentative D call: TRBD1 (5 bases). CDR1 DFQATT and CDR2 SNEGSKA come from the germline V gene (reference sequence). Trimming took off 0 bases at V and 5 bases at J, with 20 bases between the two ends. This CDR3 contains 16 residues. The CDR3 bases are TGCAGTGCTAGAGAGACTCAAACAGGAATCCCCCACGAGCAGTACTTC. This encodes CSARETQTGIPHEQYF.

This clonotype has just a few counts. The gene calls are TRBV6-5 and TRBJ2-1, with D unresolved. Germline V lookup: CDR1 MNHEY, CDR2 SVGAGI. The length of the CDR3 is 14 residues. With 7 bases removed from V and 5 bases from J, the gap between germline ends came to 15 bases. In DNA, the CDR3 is TGTGCCAGCAAGTCAATGGTGCAAAACAATGAGCAGTTCTTC. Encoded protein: CASKSMVQNNEQFF.

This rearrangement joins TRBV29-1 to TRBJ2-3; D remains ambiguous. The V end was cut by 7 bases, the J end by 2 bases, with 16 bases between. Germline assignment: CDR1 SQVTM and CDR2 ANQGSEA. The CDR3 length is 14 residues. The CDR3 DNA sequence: TGCAGCGCAGTGACGGAAGCGCTCACAGATACGCAGTATTTT. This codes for CSAVTEALTDTQYF.

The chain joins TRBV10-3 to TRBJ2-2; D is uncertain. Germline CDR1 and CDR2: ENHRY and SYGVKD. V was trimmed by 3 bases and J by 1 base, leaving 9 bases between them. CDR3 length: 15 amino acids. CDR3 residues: CAISDNAENTGELFF. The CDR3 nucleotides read TGTGCCATCAGTGATAATGCTGAGAACACCGGGGAGCTGTTTTTT.

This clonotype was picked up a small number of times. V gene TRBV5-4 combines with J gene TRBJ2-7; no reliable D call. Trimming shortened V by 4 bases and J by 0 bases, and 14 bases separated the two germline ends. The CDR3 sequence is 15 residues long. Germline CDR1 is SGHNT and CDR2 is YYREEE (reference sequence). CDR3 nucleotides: TGTGCCAGCAGCCCCACGGCGGTAAGCTCCTACGAGCAGTACTTC. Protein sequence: CASSPTAVSSYEQYF.

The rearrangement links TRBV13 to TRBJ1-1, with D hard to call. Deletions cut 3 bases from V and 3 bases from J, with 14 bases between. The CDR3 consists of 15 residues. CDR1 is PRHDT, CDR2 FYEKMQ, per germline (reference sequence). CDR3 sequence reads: CASSFSGGGYTEAFF. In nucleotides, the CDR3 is TGTGCCAGCAGCTTTTCCGGAGGAGGTTACACTGAAGCTTTCTTT.

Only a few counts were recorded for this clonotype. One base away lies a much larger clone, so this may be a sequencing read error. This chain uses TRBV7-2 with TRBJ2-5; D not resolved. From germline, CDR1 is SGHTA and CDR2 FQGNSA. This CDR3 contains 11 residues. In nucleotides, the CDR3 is TGTGCCAGCGGCTTGTGGGAGACCCAGTACTTC. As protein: CASGLWETQYF.

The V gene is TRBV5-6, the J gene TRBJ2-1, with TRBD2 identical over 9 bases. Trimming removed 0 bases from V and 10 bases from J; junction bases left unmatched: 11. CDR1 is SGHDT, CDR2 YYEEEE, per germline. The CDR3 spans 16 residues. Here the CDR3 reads CASSLASLRGGAEQFF. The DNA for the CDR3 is TGTGCCAGCAGCTTGGCGTCTCTCCGCGGGGGGGCCGAGCAGTTCTTC. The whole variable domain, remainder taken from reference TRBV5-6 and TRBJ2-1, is DAGVTQSPTHLIKTRGQQVTLRCSPKSGHDTVSWYQQALGQGPQFIFQYYEEEERQRGNFPDRFSGHQFPNYSSELNVNALLLGDSALYLCASSLASLRGGAEQFFGPGTRLTVL.